A selection of T cell receptor beta chains follows, all from one sample in a study of blood T cell repertoires in COVID-19. The method was immunoSEQ multiplex PCR; TCRdb's version includes in-frame clones alone and lacks a portion of them. The sample includes over 90,000 clones, roughly 85% of them seen just once. The sequenced sample was peripheral blood. The receptors shown here come from a middle-aged man with active COVID-19. CDR3s include the opening cysteine and the closing phenylalanine or tryptophan. Each record gives: D gene, J gene, V gene, CDR3 length, CDR3 protein. D genes are given only for firm matches.

d_call: NA; j_call: TRBJ2-7; v_call: TRBV6-5; cdr3_length: 15; cdr3_aa: CASSYRSGTMYEQYF
d_call: TRBD1; j_call: TRBJ1-5; v_call: TRBV5-6; cdr3_length: 14; cdr3_aa: CASSLRGLRQPQHF
d_call: NA; j_call: TRBJ1-4; v_call: TRBV7-9; cdr3_length: 12; cdr3_aa: CASSLVGEKLFF
d_call: NA; j_call: TRBJ2-2; v_call: TRBV5-1; cdr3_length: 15; cdr3_aa: CASSLVPPYAGELFF
d_call: NA; j_call: TRBJ2-7; v_call: TRBV7-3; cdr3_length: 11; cdr3_aa: CASSRSYEQYF
d_call: NA; j_call: TRBJ1-5; v_call: TRBV20-1; cdr3_length: 11; cdr3_aa: CSALRDTFQHF
d_call: NA; j_call: TRBJ2-7; v_call: TRBV9; cdr3_length: 13; cdr3_aa: CASSLTQGYEQYF
d_call: TRBD1; j_call: TRBJ1-5; v_call: TRBV5-6; cdr3_length: 14; cdr3_aa: CASSLSGGRQPQHF
d_call: NA; j_call: TRBJ1-3; v_call: TRBV19; cdr3_length: 15; cdr3_aa: CASSMKRDGLNTIYF
d_call: NA; j_call: TRBJ1-2; v_call: TRBV5-4; cdr3_length: 14; cdr3_aa: CASSLGIGAEGYTF
d_call: TRBD1; j_call: TRBJ1-2; v_call: TRBV27; cdr3_length: 13; cdr3_aa: CASSRQGGGGYTF
d_call: NA; j_call: TRBJ1-1; v_call: TRBV30; cdr3_length: 13; cdr3_aa: CAYATGRGTEAFF
d_call: NA; j_call: TRBJ2-3; v_call: TRBV10-3; cdr3_length: 13; cdr3_aa: CASMTDGSDTQYF
d_call: TRBD2; j_call: TRBJ2-1; v_call: TRBV12-3/TRBV12-4; cdr3_length: 13; cdr3_aa: CASSLGGRDEQFF
d_call: TRBD1; j_call: TRBJ2-1; v_call: TRBV13; cdr3_length: 15; cdr3_aa: CASSSRDRGPGEQFF
d_call: NA; j_call: TRBJ1-6; v_call: TRBV9; cdr3_length: 16; cdr3_aa: CASSPLRVPYNSPLHF
d_call: NA; j_call: TRBJ2-3; v_call: TRBV5-1; cdr3_length: 14; cdr3_aa: CASSLTADTDTQYF
d_call: NA; j_call: TRBJ1-3; v_call: TRBV5-4; cdr3_length: 14; cdr3_aa: CASSRERAMVTIYF
d_call: TRBD1; j_call: TRBJ1-1; v_call: TRBV11-2; cdr3_length: 17; cdr3_aa: CASSPGWRGRRDTEAFF
d_call: NA; j_call: TRBJ2-3; v_call: TRBV30; cdr3_length: 13; cdr3_aa: CAWTRDFTDTQYF
d_call: NA; j_call: TRBJ2-7; v_call: TRBV2; cdr3_length: 13; cdr3_aa: CASSFATIYEQYF
d_call: NA; j_call: TRBJ2-3; v_call: TRBV2; cdr3_length: 13; cdr3_aa: CASRIGLTDTQYF
d_call: TRBD1; j_call: TRBJ1-2; v_call: TRBV5-1; cdr3_length: 16; cdr3_aa: CASSLVPTQGDYGYTF
d_call: NA; j_call: TRBJ1-1; v_call: TRBV3-1/TRBV3-2; cdr3_length: 13; cdr3_aa: CASSLGVNTEAFF
d_call: NA; j_call: TRBJ2-7; v_call: TRBV14; cdr3_length: 15; cdr3_aa: CASSIGGPVSYEQYF
d_call: TRBD2; j_call: TRBJ2-5; v_call: TRBV5-1; cdr3_length: 14; cdr3_aa: CASSFGGGGETQYF
d_call: NA; j_call: TRBJ1-6; v_call: TRBV28; cdr3_length: 13; cdr3_aa: CAGGGSYNSPLHF
d_call: NA; j_call: TRBJ2-2; v_call: TRBV13; cdr3_length: 15; cdr3_aa: CASSWRGLGPGELFF
d_call: NA; j_call: TRBJ1-2; v_call: TRBV12-3/TRBV12-4; cdr3_length: 13; cdr3_aa: CASNPGSNYGYTF
d_call: TRBD2; j_call: TRBJ2-2; v_call: TRBV4-2; cdr3_length: 15; cdr3_aa: CASSQKSGGTGELFF
d_call: NA; j_call: TRBJ2-7; v_call: TRBV11-2; cdr3_length: 11; cdr3_aa: CASSRDTEQYF
d_call: NA; j_call: TRBJ1-3; v_call: TRBV5-6; cdr3_length: 13; cdr3_aa: CASTLNRGNTIYF
d_call: NA; j_call: TRBJ1-2; v_call: TRBV9; cdr3_length: 16; cdr3_aa: CASSEPFRGKNYGYTF
d_call: TRBD1; j_call: TRBJ1-6; v_call: TRBV4-3; cdr3_length: 15; cdr3_aa: CASSQGQAYNSPLHF
d_call: TRBD1; j_call: TRBJ2-7; v_call: TRBV18; cdr3_length: 16; cdr3_aa: CASSPLRTGNSNEQYF
d_call: TRBD2; j_call: TRBJ2-2; v_call: TRBV15; cdr3_length: 16; cdr3_aa: CATSPGLAGGTGELFF